Below, 30 T cell receptor beta chains from the same sample are listed, as sequenced in a study of blood T cell repertoires in COVID-19. Repertoires were generated with immunoSEQ multiplex PCR, while TCRdb's copy carries only in-frame clones and drops some. The sample lists hundreds of thousands of clones, 84% occurring once. Material: peripheral blood. The receptors here all came from a man aged 30-40 years with active or convalescent COVID-19.

The chain links TRBV27 to TRBJ1-5; TRBD1 might be the D (5 bases). The CDR3 is made up of 14 amino acids. CDR1 and CDR2 (germline): MNHEY, SMNVEV (reference sequence). V was clipped by 3 bases and J by 4 bases, with 10 bases between them. In DNA form, the CDR3 reads TGTGCCAGCAGTTTTAGCCGGGGGAATCAGCCCCAGCATTTT. Translation gives CASSFSRGNQPQHF.

This rearrangement joins TRBV7-2 to TRBJ1-2; a weak D match, TRBD1 (6 bases). V was shortened by 10 bases and J by 4 bases, with 16 bases between the two germline ends. The CDR3 is 13 residues long. CDR1 and CDR2 (germline): SGHTA, FQGNSA. The CDR3 nucleotides are TGTGCCACCACAGGGAGCGTTAGCTATGGCTACACCTTC. Residues: CATTGSVSYGYTF.

This clone was seen just once. The V call is TRBV2, the J call TRBJ1-1; 11 bases are a match to TRBD1. The CDR3 sequence is 14 residues long. The V and J ends lost 6 bases and 5 bases, in that order; junction bases with no gene match: 5. The germline gives CDR1 SNHLY, CDR2 FYNNEI. Here the CDR3 DNA reads TGTGCCAGCAGGGACAGGGGGCGACGGACTGAAGCTTTCTTT. Its protein product is CASRDRGRRTEAFF.

V usage is TRBV5-5 and J usage is TRBJ2-1; 10 nucleotides agree with TRBD2. The CDR3 is 17 residues long. V shed 0 bases and J 1 base; nucleotides not matched to a gene: 4. From germline, CDR1 is SGHKS and CDR2 YYEKEE (reference sequence). The CDR3 coding sequence is TGTGCCAGCAGCTTGGTTTGGACTAGCGGATCCTACAATGAGCAGTTCTTC. Amino acid sequence: CASSLVWTSGSYNEQFF.

The chain uses TRBV6-5 and TRBJ2-1, with D unclear. The germline V gene has CDR1 MNHEY and CDR2 SVGAGI. V was pared by 0 bases and J by 4 bases, with 10 bases between. This CDR3 contains 15 residues. Here the CDR3 DNA reads TGTGCCAGCAGTTACTCAATCGTCCGTTACAATGAGCAGTTCTTC. It codes for CASSYSIVRYNEQFF.

This sequence joins TRBV5-4 and TRBJ2-2, with no clear D. CDR3 length: 14 amino acids. Germline V CDR1 and CDR2: SGHNT, YYREEE (reference sequence). V lost 2 bases, J lost 1 base, and 6 bases lay in between. The CDR3: CASSFEENTGELFF. The CDR3 DNA is TGTGCCAGCAGCTTTGAGGAGAACACCGGGGAGCTGTTTTTT.

This clone occurred once. Without the conserved terminal phenylalanine or tryptophan, this CDR3 likely stems from a read error. The limits of the CDR3 on the DNA are not certain, so only TCRdb's listed CDR3 is given. This CDR3 reads CSARGVLLTI. This rearrangement joins TRBV20-1 to TRBJ1-3. The CDR3 is 10 residues long, ends included. Germline CDR1 reads DFQATT; CDR2 reads SNEGSKA (reference sequence).

The chain uses TRBV29-1 and TRBJ1-2; 10 bases line up with TRBD1. J lost 5 bases, V lost 3 bases, and 12 bases had no gene match. The V gene's germline CDR1 is SQVTM and CDR2 ANQGSEA. The CDR3 covers 16 residues. The CDR3 spells CSVDMRRQGAPYGYTF. The CDR3 DNA is TGCAGCGTTGACATGAGGAGACAGGGGGCGCCTTATGGCTACACCTTC.

In nucleotides, the CDR3 is TGCAGCGTCACAGGGGGCGATACGCAGTATTTT. Protein sequence: CSVTGGDTQYF. The chain couples TRBV29-1 to TRBJ2-3; 9 positions match TRBD1. V lost 6 bases and J lost 6; bases outside the gene matches: 1. Germline values: CDR1 SQVTM, CDR2 ANQGSEA. The CDR3 consists of 11 residues.

The chain uses TRBV7-2 and TRBJ2-7, with D tentatively TRBD1 (5 bases). This CDR3 has 14 residues. Germline V lookup: CDR1 SGHTA, CDR2 FQGNSA. With 5 bases removed from V and 2 bases from J, the gap between germline ends came to 13 bases. The CDR3 reads CASSPRPGTYEQYF. CDR3 nucleotide sequence: TGTGCCAGCAGCCCCCGGCCAGGGACCTACGAGCAGTACTTC.

The chain links TRBV19 to TRBJ1-4; 10 bases fit TRBD1. Germline CDR1 is LNHDA and CDR2 is SQIVND (reference sequence). Trimming removed 5 bases from V and 5 bases from J; junction bases left unmatched: 5. The CDR3 is 15 amino acids. CDR3 sequence reads: CASSGTGDRNEKLFF. CDR3 DNA: TGTGCCAGTAGTGGGACAGGGGATAGGAATGAAAAACTGTTTTTT.

This clone has more than one count but fewer than ten. The V gene is TRBV28, the J gene TRBJ1-4, with D possibly TRBD1 on 5 matching bases. The CDR3 runs to 16 residues. Germline assignment: CDR1 MDHEN and CDR2 SYDVKM. Trimming shortened V by 2 bases and J by 4 bases, and 14 bases separated the two germline ends. The CDR3 loop is CASSLTPGAINEKLFF. The DNA of the CDR3 is TGTGCCAGCAGTTTAACTCCTGGGGCGATTAATGAAAAACTGTTTTTT.

This sequence joins TRBV6-5 and TRBJ1-6; D gene ambiguous. The CDR3 runs 12 residues. The germline gives CDR1 MNHEY, CDR2 SVGAGI. V lost 0 bases to trimming and J lost 10 bases, with 4 bases between them. DNA for the CDR3: TGTGCCAGCAGTTACTCACGGTCACCCCTCCACTTT. It codes for CASSYSRSPLHF.

The chain has TRBV7-2 and TRBJ2-7; D not resolved. CDR3 size: 13 residues. From germline, CDR1 is SGHTA and CDR2 FQGNSA. V was pared by 2 bases and J by 3 bases, with 8 bases between. The CDR3 loop is CASSLYAGYEQYF. The CDR3 bases are TGTGCCAGCAGCTTATACGCCGGCTACGAGCAGTACTTC.

This chain connects TRBV6-5 to TRBJ2-1, with D perhaps TRBD2 (6 bases). The CDR3 is 13 residues long. Trimming removed 4 bases from V and 7 bases from J, with 11 bases in between. Germline CDR1 MNHEY, CDR2 SVGAGI. The CDR3 sequence is CASSSRGRNEQFF. Written as DNA, the CDR3 is TGTGCCAGCAGTTCCCGAGGGAGGAATGAGCAGTTCTTC.

V gene TRBV28 combines with J gene TRBJ1-2, with a tentative D call TRBD1 (6 bases). Germline lookup yields CDR1 MDHEN and CDR2 SYDVKM. The CDR3 spans 15 residues. V was shortened by 1 base and J by 4 bases, with 13 bases between the two germline ends. CDR3 DNA sequence: TGTGCCAGCAGTTTATACGAGACAGGCCTCTATGGCTACACCTTC. Translation gives CASSLYETGLYGYTF.

The genes are TRBV28 and TRBJ1-5; tentative D call: TRBD1 (5 bases). CDR1 and CDR2 (germline): MDHEN, SYDVKM. The CDR3 extends over 16 amino acids. V was trimmed by 5 bases and J by 3 bases, leaving 17 bases between them. This CDR3 reads CASSRPQMGLNQPQHF. Written as DNA, the CDR3 is TGTGCCAGCAGTCGGCCCCAGATGGGGCTCAATCAGCCCCAGCATTTT.

The rearrangement links TRBV6-5 to TRBJ1-2, with 7 bases aligning to TRBD1. Germline CDR1 and CDR2: MNHEY and SVGAGI. This CDR3 contains 13 residues. V lost 6 bases, J lost 5 bases, and 6 bases stayed unmatched. CDR3 amino acids: CASRGQLYYGYTF. The DNA for the CDR3 is TGTGCCAGCAGGGGACAGTTGTATTATGGCTACACCTTC.

This clone occurred a few times. The chain carries TRBV6-5 and TRBJ1-6; the D gene is possibly TRBD1 (5 bases). Trimming removed 2 bases from V and 10 bases from J, with 18 bases in between. This CDR3 is 16 amino acids long. Germline V lookup: CDR1 MNHEY, CDR2 SVGAGI. DNA for the CDR3: TGTGCCAGCAGTTACACAAGGAGGGGCCGGGTCTCACCCCTCCACTTT. It specifies CASSYTRRGRVSPLHF.

The rearrangement links TRBV29-1 to TRBJ1-2; 11 positions agree with TRBD1. The CDR3 has 17 amino acids. CDR1 SQVTM and CDR2 ANQGSEA come from the germline V gene. J lost 6 bases, V lost 2 bases, and 14 bases had no gene match. The CDR3 DNA sequence: TGCAGCGTTGAATCTCATCCCGGGACAGGGGGACGGAATGGCTACACCTTC. It translates to CSVESHPGTGGRNGYTF.

This chain joins TRBV6-5 and TRBJ1-2; no clear D. This CDR3 is 11 amino acids long. V was pared by 5 bases and J by 7 bases, with 8 bases between. Germline V gives CDR1 MNHEY, CDR2 SVGAGI. Here the CDR3 reads CASSRGAGYTF. As DNA, the CDR3 is TGTGCCAGCAGTCGGGGTGCTGGCTACACCTTC.

The chain uses TRBV5-1 and TRBJ1-5, with 9 positions matching TRBD1. J gave up 7 bases and V 5 bases, and 10 bases lay outside the gene matches. Germline-derived CDR1 and CDR2 are SGHRS and YFSETQ. The CDR3 is made up of 15 amino acids. The CDR3 protein is CASSPNTGGEQPQHF. CDR3 nucleotide sequence: TGCGCCAGCAGTCCGAACACAGGGGGCGAACAGCCCCAGCATTTT.

The chain is built from TRBV29-1 and TRBJ2-3; D possibly corresponds to TRBD1 (5 bases). The CDR3 covers 14 residues. Trimming took off 3 bases at V and 2 bases at J, with 12 bases between the two ends. Per germline, CDR1 SQVTM and CDR2 ANQGSEA. In DNA form, the CDR3 reads TGCAGCGTTGAGTGGCAGGGCCACACAGATACGCAGTATTTT. As protein: CSVEWQGHTDTQYF.

The V gene is TRBV7-3, the J gene TRBJ2-7; 8 bases are shared with TRBD2. Trimming at V came to 6 bases and at J to 2 bases, leaving 9 bases not matched to a gene. The CDR3 has 15 residues. Per the germline V gene, CDR1 is SGHTA and CDR2 is FQGTGA. DNA for the CDR3: TGTGCCAGCAGGTCCGGGCCAGCGGGGGCCTACGAGCAGTACTTC. Encoded protein: CASRSGPAGAYEQYF.

V and J are TRBV5-4 and TRBJ1-3; 10 nucleotides agree with TRBD1. There are 17 residues in the CDR3. Looked up from germline, CDR1 is SGHNT and CDR2 is YYREEE (reference sequence). Germline trimming cut 4 bases from V and 0 bases from J; bases unmatched to any gene: 7. The CDR3 loop is CASSPAGQGISGNTIYF. In DNA, the CDR3 is TGTGCCAGCAGCCCGGCGGGACAGGGGATCTCTGGAAACACCATATATTTT. Full variable domain (outside the CDR3, taken from reference TRBV5-4 and TRBJ1-3): ETGVTQSPTHLIKTRGQQVTLRCSSQSGHNTVSWYQQALGQGPQFIFQYYREEENGRGNFPPRFSGLQFPNYSSELNVNALELDDSALYLCASSPAGQGISGNTIYFGEGSWLTVV.

The chain links TRBV9 to TRBJ2-3; a weak D match, TRBD1 (5 bases). The CDR3 is 13 residues long. Germline lookup yields CDR1 SGDLS and CDR2 YYNGEE. Trimming stripped 0 bases from V and 8 bases from J, with 10 bases between. CDR3 residues: CASSVEQEGTQYF. The CDR3 DNA reads TGTGCCAGCAGCGTAGAACAGGAAGGTACGCAGTATTTT.

The chain carries TRBV28 and TRBJ1-1, with TRBD1 matching over 7 bases. The CDR3 has 14 amino acids. Trimming cost V 6 bases and J 0 bases; bases outside gene matches: 4. Germline assignment: CDR1 MDHEN and CDR2 SYDVKM. For the CDR3, the DNA is TGTGCCAGCAGCGTGAGGGGGCTGAACACTGAAGCTTTCTTT. Protein: CASSVRGLNTEAFF.

This clone came up a few times. The rearrangement uses TRBV30 and TRBJ1-2; 12 bases line up with TRBD1. Unmatched junction bases numbered 10, after V lost 1 base and J lost 13 bases. CDR3 length: 14 residues. CDR1 and CDR2 (germline): GTSNPN, SVGIG (reference sequence). Here the CDR3 DNA reads TGTGCCTGGAGTGCGACGGGACAGGGGGCGAATGGCACCTTC. Amino acid sequence: CAWSATGQGANGTF. Variable domain in full (rest from reference TRBV30 and TRBJ1-2): SQTIHQWPATLVQPVGSPLSLECTVEGTSNPNLYWYRQAAGRGLQLLFYSVGIGQISSEVPQNLSASRPQDRQFILSSKKLLLSDSGFYLCAWSATGQGANGTFGSGTRLTVV.

The chain joins TRBV27 to TRBJ2-3; D uncertain. There are 15 residues in the CDR3. Trimming left V 5 bases short and J 3 bases short, with 15 bases between. Germline V CDR1 and CDR2: MNHEY, SMNVEV (reference sequence). For the CDR3, the DNA is TGTGCCAGCAGTCGAGACCCCCCGGGTACAGATACGCAGTATTTT. Residues: CASSRDPPGTDTQYF.

The rearrangement joins TRBV28 to TRBJ2-5; 9 bases map to TRBD1. Losses at the gene ends were 6 bases for V and 4 bases for J; bases not matched to a gene: 9. The CDR3 is made up of 15 amino acids. CDR1 is MDHEN and CDR2 is SYDVKM in the germline V gene. CDR3 loop: CASRLGTGRGETQYF. CDR3 nucleotides: TGTGCCAGCAGACTGGGGACAGGGCGGGGAGAGACCCAGTACTTC. The whole variable domain, remainder taken from reference TRBV28 and TRBJ2-5, is DVKVTQSSRYLVKRTGEKVFLECVQDMDHENMFWYRQDPGLGLRLIYFSYDVKMKEKGDIPEGYSVSREKKERFSLILESASTNQTSMYLCASRLGTGRGETQYFGPGTRLLVL.